The clone carrying this T cell receptor (beta chain) came up a few times. A second roughly 7 to 12 cycle PCR used barcoded and J-beta primers. TCRdb re-called the 5' RACE reads through MiXCR, storing one row per CDR3 protein. This sample yields about 1.1 million distinct CDR3 sequences, of which around two fifths are seen a single time; under 15% belongs to the top ten. The data stem from a study of blood T cells in healthy people across ages. About 10 milliliters was the volume of peripheral blood drawn from each donor. There are 11 residues in the CDR3. Germline V CDR1 and CDR2: SNHLY, FYNNEI. V was clipped by 6 bases and J by 6 bases; unmatched bases: 1.

Input material: blood. This receptor was taken from a man between 18 and 29 years old in good health. V is TRBV2 and J is TRBJ1-2, with 7 bases lining up with TRBD1. This CDR3 reads CASRDRNGYTF. CDR3 nucleotides: TGTGCCAGCAGGGACAGGAATGGCTACACCTTC.